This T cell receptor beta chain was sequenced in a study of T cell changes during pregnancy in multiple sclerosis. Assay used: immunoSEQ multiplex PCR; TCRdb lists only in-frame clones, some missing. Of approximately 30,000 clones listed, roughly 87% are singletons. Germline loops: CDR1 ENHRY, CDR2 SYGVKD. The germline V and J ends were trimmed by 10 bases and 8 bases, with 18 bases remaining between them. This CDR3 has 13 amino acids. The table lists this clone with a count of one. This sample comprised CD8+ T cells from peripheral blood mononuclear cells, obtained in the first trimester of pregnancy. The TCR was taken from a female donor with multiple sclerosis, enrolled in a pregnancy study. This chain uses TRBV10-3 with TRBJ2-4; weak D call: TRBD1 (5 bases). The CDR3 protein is CATFSTDTDIQYF. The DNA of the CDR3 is TGTGCCACATTTTCGACAGATACGGACATTCAGTACTTC.